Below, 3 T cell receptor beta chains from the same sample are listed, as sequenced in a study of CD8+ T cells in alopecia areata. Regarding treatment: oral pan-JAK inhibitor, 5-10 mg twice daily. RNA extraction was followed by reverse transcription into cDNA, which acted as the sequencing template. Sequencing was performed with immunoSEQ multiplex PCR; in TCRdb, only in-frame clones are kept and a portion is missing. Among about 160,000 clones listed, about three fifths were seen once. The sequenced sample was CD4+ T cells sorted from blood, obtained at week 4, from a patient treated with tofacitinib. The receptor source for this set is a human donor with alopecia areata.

The CDR3 protein is CASSLFSGDQETQYF. CDR3 sequence (DNA): TGCGCCAGCAGCTTGTTTAGCGGGGACCAAGAGACCCAGTACTTC. The gene calls are TRBV5-1 and TRBJ2-5; TRBD2 matches 8 bases. V dropped 1 base and J dropped 0; count of bases not matched to a gene: 2. The CDR3 contains 15 residues. Looked up from germline, CDR1 is SGHRS and CDR2 is YFSETQ.

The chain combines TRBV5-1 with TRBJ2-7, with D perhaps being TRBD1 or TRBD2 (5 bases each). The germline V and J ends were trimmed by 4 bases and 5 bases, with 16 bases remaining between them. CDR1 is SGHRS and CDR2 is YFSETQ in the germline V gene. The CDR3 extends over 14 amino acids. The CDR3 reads CASSPLGPEDEQYF. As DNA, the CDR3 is TGCGCCAGCAGCCCCCTGGGACCCGAGGACGAGCAGTACTTC.

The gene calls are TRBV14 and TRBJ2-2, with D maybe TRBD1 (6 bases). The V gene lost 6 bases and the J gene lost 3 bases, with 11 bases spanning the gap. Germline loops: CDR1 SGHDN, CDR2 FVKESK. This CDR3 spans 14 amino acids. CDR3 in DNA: TGTGCCAGCAGTCAACAGGGAGACACCGGGGAGCTGTTTTTT. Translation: CASSQQGDTGELFF.